The 5 T cell receptor beta chains presented below share a single source sample, sequenced in a study of regulatory T cells in long-lasting Graves disease. Time point specified: newly diagnosed GD, antithyroid drugs for less than 3 months. Extracted PBMC RNA gave rise to the TCR library. According to the study, TCR beta libraries were built with iRepertoire HTBI primers and CDR3-region Arm-PCR. Each CDR3 protein is one row after TCRdb ran MiXCR on the multiplex PCR reads. This sample has over 350,000 distinct CDR3 sequences, with approximately 16% found just once. Separately, the same data were catalogued under a study of T cells in Graves' hyperthyroidism and ophthalmopathy.

Sequences were derived from peripheral blood mononuclear cells (PBMCs), sampled at new diagnosis, from a patient treated with antithyroid drugs. These TCRs come from a woman aged 40 to 50 with Graves disease.

The table lists this clonotype with many counts. The chain employs TRBV12-3 or TRBV12-4 and TRBJ2-1; D may be TRBD2 (6 bases). The length of the CDR3 is 13 residues. V was trimmed by 3 bases and J by 8 bases, leaving 11 bases between them. CDR3 coding DNA: TGTGCCAGCAGTTTTCGGCGGGACTATGAGCAGTTCTTC. Its protein product is CASSFRRDYEQFF.

CDR3 amino acids: CASRPTSDHEQYF. The CDR3 bases are TGTGCCAGCAGGCCGACTAGCGACCACGAGCAGTACTTC. This chain connects TRBV12-3 or TRBV12-4 to TRBJ2-7; 8 positions match TRBD2. The CDR3 loop spans 13 amino acids. Germline trimming cut 6 bases from V and 5 bases from J; bases unmatched to any gene: 6.

This clonotype was seen ten or more times. The chain couples TRBV5-1 to TRBJ2-6; D is uncertain. The CDR3 contains 17 residues. Per germline, CDR1 SGHRS and CDR2 YFSETQ. V shed 0 bases and J shed 0 bases, with 10 bases lying between them. CDR3 loop: CASSLDIAFSGANVLTF. The CDR3 DNA reads TGCGCCAGCAGCTTGGACATCGCATTCTCTGGGGCCAACGTCCTGACTTTC.

This clonotype was seen a handful of times. The chain employs TRBV19 and TRBJ1-3; the D gene is possibly TRBD1 (6 bases). Trimming removed 9 bases at V and 2 bases at J, with 11 bases between. Germline lookup yields CDR1 LNHDA and CDR2 SQIVND (reference sequence). The CDR3 covers 13 residues. The CDR3 nucleotides read TGTGCCAGCCACGAGGGGGCTGGAAACACCATATATTTT. Translated: CASHEGAGNTIYF.

This clonotype came up many times. The chain recombines TRBV10-3 with TRBJ1-1, with D possibly TRBD1 on 6 matching bases. There are 14 residues in the CDR3. Trimming pared 0 bases from V and 4 bases from J, leaving 9 bases between. The germline gives CDR1 ENHRY, CDR2 SYGVKD. CDR3 in amino acids: CAISESAGATEAFF. The CDR3 coding sequence is TGTGCCATCAGTGAGTCGGCAGGGGCCACTGAAGCTTTCTTT.